This TCR beta chain originates from a study of CD8 T cells in ankylosing spondylitis. TCRdb fed the 5' RACE reads into MiXCR, producing one record per CDR3 protein. The table shows about 100,000 distinct CDR3 sequences, with about 7.7% occurring only once. Whole-study results and caveats: Typical of ankylosing spondylitis blood, it appeared, was a TCR beta motif of fewer than 10 highly homologous variants. Earlier studies detected some motif variants in reactive arthritis synovial fluid and blood.

About this clonotype itself: Its antigen is currently unknown.

The CDR3 is 16 amino acids. From germline, CDR1 is SGHVS and CDR2 FQNEAQ. V was cut by 0 bases and J by 2 bases, with 8 bases left in between. This receptor was identified in a male donor with ankylosing spondylitis or in good health (not recorded which). The sequencing input was blood, either unsorted or a sorted T cell fraction (not recorded which). This rearrangement joins TRBV7-8 to TRBJ2-6, with a possible D match to TRBD2 (5 bases). For the CDR3, the DNA is TGTGCCAGCAGCTTAGCCACCGGGGCTGGGGCCAACGTCCTGACTTTC. Translated: CASSLATGAGANVLTF.